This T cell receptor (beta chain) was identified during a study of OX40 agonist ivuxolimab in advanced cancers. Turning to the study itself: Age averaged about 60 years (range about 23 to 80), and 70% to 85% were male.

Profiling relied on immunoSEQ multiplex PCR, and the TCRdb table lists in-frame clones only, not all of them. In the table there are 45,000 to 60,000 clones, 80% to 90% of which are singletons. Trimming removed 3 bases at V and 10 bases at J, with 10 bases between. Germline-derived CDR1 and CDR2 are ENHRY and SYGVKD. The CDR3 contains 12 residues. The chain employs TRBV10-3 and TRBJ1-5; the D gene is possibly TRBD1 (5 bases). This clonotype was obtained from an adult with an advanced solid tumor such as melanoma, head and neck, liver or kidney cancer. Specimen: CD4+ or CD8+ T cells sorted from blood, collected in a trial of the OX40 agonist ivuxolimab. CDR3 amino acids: CAISDGGLPQHF. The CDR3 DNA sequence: TGTGCCATCAGTGATGGGGGTCTACCCCAGCATTTT.